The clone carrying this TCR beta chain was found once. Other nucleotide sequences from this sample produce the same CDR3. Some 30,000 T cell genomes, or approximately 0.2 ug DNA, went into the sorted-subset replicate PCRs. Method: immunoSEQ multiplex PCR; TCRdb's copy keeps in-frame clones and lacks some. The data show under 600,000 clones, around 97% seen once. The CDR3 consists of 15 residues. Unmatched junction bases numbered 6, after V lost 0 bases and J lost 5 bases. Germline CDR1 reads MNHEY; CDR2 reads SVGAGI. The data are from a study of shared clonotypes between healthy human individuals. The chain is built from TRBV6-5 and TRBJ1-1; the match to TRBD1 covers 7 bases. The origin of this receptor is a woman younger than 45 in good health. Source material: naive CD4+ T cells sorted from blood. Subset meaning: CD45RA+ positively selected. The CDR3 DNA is TGTGCCAGCAGTTACTCCAACAGGGGTAGGACTGAAGCTTTCTTT. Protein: CASSYSNRGRTEAFF.